The entry below describes one T cell receptor (beta chain). The data derive from a study of CD8+ T cells in alopecia areata. Extracted RNA was reverse transcribed, and the resulting cDNA served as sequencing template. Repertoires were generated with immunoSEQ multiplex PCR, while TCRdb's copy carries only in-frame clones and drops some. Found here are 150,000 to 160,000 clones, 45% to 60% of them singletons; the top ten hold 15% to 20%. The CDR3 totals 14 residues. V was clipped by 0 bases and J by 3 bases; unmatched bases: 2. The germline CDR1 and CDR2 sequences are LGHNA and YSLEER. The J gene is TRBJ2-7, the V gene TRBV4-3; 7 bases are shared with TRBD1. Sequencing was performed on CD8+ T cells sorted from blood, taken at week 0. The clonotype was recovered from a human donor with alopecia areata. CDR3 sequence reads: CASSQENRGYEQYF. The DNA of the CDR3 is TGCGCCAGCAGCCAAGAGAACAGGGGCTACGAGCAGTACTTC.